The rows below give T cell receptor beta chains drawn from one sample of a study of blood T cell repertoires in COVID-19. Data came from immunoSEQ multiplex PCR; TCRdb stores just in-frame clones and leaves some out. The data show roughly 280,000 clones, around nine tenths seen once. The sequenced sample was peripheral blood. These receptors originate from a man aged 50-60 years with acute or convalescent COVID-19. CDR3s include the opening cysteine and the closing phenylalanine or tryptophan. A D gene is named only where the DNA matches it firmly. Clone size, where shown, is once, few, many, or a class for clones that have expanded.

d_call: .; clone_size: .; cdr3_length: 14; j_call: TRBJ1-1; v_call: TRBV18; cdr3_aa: CASSPQNMNTEAFF; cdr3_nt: TGTGCCAGCTCACCACAGAACATGAACACTGAAGCTTTCTTT
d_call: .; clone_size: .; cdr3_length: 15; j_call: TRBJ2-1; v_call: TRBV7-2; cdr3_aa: CASSLDSGQLNEQFF; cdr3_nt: TGTGCCAGCAGCTTAGATTCCGGACAGCTCAATGAGCAGTTCTTC
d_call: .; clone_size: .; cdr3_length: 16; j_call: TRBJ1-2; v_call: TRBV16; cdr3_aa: CASSQDGVVGYYGYTF; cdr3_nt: TGTGCCAGCAGCCAAGACGGGGTTGTTGGGTACTATGGCTACACCTTC
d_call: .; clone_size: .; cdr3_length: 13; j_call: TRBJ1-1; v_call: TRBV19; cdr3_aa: CASKAGRNTEAFF; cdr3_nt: TGTGCCAGTAAAGCGGGGCGGAACACTGAAGCTTTCTTT
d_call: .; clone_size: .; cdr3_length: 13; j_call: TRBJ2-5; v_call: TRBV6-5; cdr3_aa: CASSYGPMETQYF; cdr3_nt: TGTGCCAGCAGTTACGGGCCGATGGAGACCCAGTACTTC
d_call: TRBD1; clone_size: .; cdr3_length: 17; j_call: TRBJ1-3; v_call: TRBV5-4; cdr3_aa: CASSLAQGAASGNTIYF; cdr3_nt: TGTGCCAGCAGCTTGGCCCAGGGGGCCGCCTCTGGAAACACCATATATTTT
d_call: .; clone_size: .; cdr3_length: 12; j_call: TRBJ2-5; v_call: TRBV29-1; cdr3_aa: CSVDLGAETQYF; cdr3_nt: TGCAGCGTTGATTTGGGGGCAGAGACCCAGTACTTC
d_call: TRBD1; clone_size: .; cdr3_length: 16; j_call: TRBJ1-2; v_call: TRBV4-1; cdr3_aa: CASSPREAGQNYGYTF; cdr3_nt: TGCGCCAGCAGTCCAAGGGAGGCGGGACAGAACTATGGCTACACCTTC
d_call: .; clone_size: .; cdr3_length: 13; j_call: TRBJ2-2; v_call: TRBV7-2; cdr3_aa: CASSAIRDGELFF; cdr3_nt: TGTGCCAGCAGTGCCATTCGGGACGGGGAGCTGTTTTTT
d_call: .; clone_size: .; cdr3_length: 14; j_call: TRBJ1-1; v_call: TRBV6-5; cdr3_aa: CASIVDSENTEAFF; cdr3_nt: TGTGCCAGCATCGTTGACTCAGAGAACACTGAAGCTTTCTTT
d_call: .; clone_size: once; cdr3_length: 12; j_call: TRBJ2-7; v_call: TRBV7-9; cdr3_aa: CASSRGGAEQYF; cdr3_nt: TGTGCCAGCAGCCGCGGAGGGGCCGAGCAGTACTTC
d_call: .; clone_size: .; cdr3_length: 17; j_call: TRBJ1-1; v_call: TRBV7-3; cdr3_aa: CASSLIPDARGNTEAFF; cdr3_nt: TGTGCCAGCAGCTTAATCCCCGACGCCCGGGGGAACACTGAAGCTTTCTTT
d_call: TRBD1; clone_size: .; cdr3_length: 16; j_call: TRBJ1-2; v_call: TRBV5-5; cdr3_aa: CASSSPTQGENYGYTF; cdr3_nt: TGTGCCAGCAGCTCGCCTACTCAGGGGGAAAACTATGGCTACACCTTC
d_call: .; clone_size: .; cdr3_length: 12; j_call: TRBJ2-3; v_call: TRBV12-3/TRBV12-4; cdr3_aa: CASSLYTDTQYF; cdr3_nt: TGTGCCAGCAGTTTATACACAGATACGCAGTATTTT
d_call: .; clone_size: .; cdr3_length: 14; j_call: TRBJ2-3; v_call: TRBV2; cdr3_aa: CAIDRGGSTDTQYF; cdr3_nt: TGTGCCATAGACAGGGGAGGGAGCACAGATACGCAGTATTTT
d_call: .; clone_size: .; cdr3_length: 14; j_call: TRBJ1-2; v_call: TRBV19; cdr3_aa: CASTEEQGRGGYTF; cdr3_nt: TGTGCCAGTACCGAAGAACAGGGTCGCGGCGGCTACACCTTC
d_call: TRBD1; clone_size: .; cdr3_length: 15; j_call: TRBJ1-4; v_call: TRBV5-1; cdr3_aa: CASSFSGGDGEKLFF; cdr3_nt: TGCGCCAGCAGCTTTTCAGGGGGCGATGGTGAAAAACTGTTTTTT
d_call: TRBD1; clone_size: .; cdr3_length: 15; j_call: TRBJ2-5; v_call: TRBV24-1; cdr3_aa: CATSRGQGDGETQYF; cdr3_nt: TGTGCCACCTCGAGGGGGCAGGGGGATGGAGAGACCCAGTACTTC
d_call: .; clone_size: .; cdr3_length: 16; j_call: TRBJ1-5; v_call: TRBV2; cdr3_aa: CASTRTASDSNQPQHF; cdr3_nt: TGTGCCAGCACTAGGACAGCGTCGGATAGCAATCAGCCCCAGCATTTT
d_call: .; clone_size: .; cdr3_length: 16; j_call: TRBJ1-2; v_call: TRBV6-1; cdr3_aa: CASSEARGRGNYGYTF; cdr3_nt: TGTGCCAGCAGTGAAGCTAGGGGCAGGGGTAACTATGGCTACACCTTC
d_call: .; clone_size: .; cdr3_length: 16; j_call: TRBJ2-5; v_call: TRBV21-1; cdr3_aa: CASSHTPGTEKETQYF; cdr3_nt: TGTGCCAGCAGCCACACTCCGGGGACAGAAAAAGAGACCCAGTACTTC
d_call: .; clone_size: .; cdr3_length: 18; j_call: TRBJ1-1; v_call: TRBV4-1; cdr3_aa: CASSQDRSLGREDSEAFF; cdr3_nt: TGCGCCAGCAGCCAAGATCGGAGTTTGGGCAGGGAAGACTCTGAAGCTTTCTTT
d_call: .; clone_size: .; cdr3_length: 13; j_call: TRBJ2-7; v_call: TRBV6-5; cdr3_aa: CASGKSQGYEQYF; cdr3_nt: TGTGCCAGCGGAAAATCACAGGGCTACGAGCAGTACTTC
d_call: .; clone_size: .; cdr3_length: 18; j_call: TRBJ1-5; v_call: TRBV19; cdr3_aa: CASSLLQWTSTSNQPQHF; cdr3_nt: TGTGCCAGTTCACTCCTCCAGTGGACATCTACGAGCAATCAGCCCCAGCATTTT
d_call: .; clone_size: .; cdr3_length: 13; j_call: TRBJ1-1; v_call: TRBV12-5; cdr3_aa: CASGPEGNTEAFF; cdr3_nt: TGTGCTAGTGGCCCTGAGGGGAACACTGAAGCTTTCTTT
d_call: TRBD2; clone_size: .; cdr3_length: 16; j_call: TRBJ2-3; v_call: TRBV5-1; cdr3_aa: CASSLAGGTSGDTQYF; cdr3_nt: TGCGCCAGCAGCTTGGCGGGGGGGACTTCGGGAGATACGCAGTATTTT
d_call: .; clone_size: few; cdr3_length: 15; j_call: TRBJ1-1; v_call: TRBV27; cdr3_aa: CASKATPDPDSEAFF; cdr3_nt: TGTGCCAGCAAGGCGACCCCCGATCCTGACAGTGAAGCTTTCTTT
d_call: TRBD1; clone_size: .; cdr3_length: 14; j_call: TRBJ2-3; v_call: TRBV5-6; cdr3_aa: CASSSGTGGSSQYF; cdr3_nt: TGTGCCAGCAGCTCCGGGACAGGGGGTTCCTCGCAGTATTTT
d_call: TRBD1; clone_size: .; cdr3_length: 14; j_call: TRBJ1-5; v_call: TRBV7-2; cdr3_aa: CASSPRTGGQPQHF; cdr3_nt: TGTGCCAGCAGCCCTCGGACAGGGGGACAGCCCCAGCATTTT
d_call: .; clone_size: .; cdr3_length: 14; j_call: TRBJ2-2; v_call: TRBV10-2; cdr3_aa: CASRTGAITGELFF; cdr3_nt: TGCGCCAGCAGAACAGGAGCTATCACCGGGGAGCTGTTTTTT
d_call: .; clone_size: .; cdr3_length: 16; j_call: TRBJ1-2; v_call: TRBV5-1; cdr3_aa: CASSFSGRGANYGYTF; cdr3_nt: TGCGCCAGCAGCTTCTCCGGCAGGGGAGCTAACTATGGCTACACCTTC
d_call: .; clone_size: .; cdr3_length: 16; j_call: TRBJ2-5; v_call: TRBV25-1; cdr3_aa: CASSGPGTLQTETQYF; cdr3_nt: TGTGCCAGCAGTGGGCCCGGGACACTACAAACGGAGACCCAGTACTTC
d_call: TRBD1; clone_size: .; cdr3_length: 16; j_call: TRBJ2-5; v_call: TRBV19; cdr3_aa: CASSTWTGRGQETQYF; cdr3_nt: TGTGCCAGTAGTACCTGGACAGGAAGGGGACAAGAGACCCAGTACTTC
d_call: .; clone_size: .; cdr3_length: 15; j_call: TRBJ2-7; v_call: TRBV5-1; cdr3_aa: CASSLLGLTGGEQYF; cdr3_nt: TGCGCCAGCAGCTTGCTAGGGCTCACTGGAGGCGAGCAGTACTTC